This is a list of T cell receptor beta chains from one sample in a study of T cells in Graves' hyperthyroidism and ophthalmopathy. TCRdb re-called the multiplex PCR reads with MiXCR, one entry per CDR3 protein. Altogether around 400,000 distinct CDR3 sequences are present, less than 15% being singletons, with the ten largest covering around 9.2%. The sequencing input was blood. Receptor source: a woman younger than 35 with Graves' hyperthyroidism. The CDR3 runs from the conserved cysteine through the conserved F or W. A D gene is named only where the DNA matches it firmly. Size tells how often a clone was seen (once, few, many) or the class of an expanded clone, and some rows leave it out.

cdr3_aa cdr3_nt j_call clone_size d_call v_call
CSARGESSSYGYTF TGCAGTGCTAGAGGGGAAAGTTCGAGCTATGGCTACACCTTC TRBJ1-2 many NA TRBV20-1
CASRYRFREPRSYEQYF TGTGCCAGCAGGTATCGATTTAGGGAACCTCGGAGTTACGAGCAGTACTTC TRBJ2-7 NA NA TRBV6-2/TRBV6-3
CASSSQGDISGASVLTF TGCGCCAGCAGCTCACAGGGAGACATATCCGGGGCCAGCGTCCTGACTTTC TRBJ2-6 NA NA TRBV5-1
CAWSVHWDRNYEQYF TGTGCCTGGAGTGTACACTGGGACAGGAACTACGAGCAGTACTTC TRBJ2-7 many TRBD1 TRBV30
CASSYGEGVEKLFF TGTGCCAGCAGTTACGGGGAGGGAGTAGAAAAACTGTTTTTT TRBJ1-4 many NA TRBV6-6
CASSERYNEQFF TGCGCCAGCTCGGAGCGGTACAATGAGCAGTTCTTC TRBJ2-1 NA NA TRBV5-1
CASSLGPAGSNQPQHF TGTGCCAGCAGCTTAGGGCCAGCGGGAAGCAATCAGCCCCAGCATTTT TRBJ1-5 few NA TRBV7-9
CASSERGGDTEAFF TGTGCCAGCAGTGAGAGAGGGGGGGATACTGAAGCTTTCTTT TRBJ1-1 many NA TRBV7-3
CASSKAGVADTQYF TGTGCCAGCAGTAAAGCGGGAGTAGCAGATACGCAGTATTTT TRBJ2-3 many TRBD2 TRBV28
CASSPRTANYGYTF TGTGCCAGCAGTCCCCGGACAGCTAACTATGGCTACACCTTC TRBJ1-2 many NA TRBV28
CSGTSGRSYNEQFF TGCAGTGGGACTAGCGGGAGATCCTACAATGAGCAGTTCTTC TRBJ2-1 many TRBD2 TRBV20-1
CASSYISGATDTQYF TGTGCCAGCAGTTACATCAGCGGGGCCACAGATACGCAGTATTTT TRBJ2-3 few TRBD2 TRBV6-5
CASSLVRLAGVGAQYF TGTGCCAGCAGCTTAGTCCGACTAGCGGGAGTGGGCGCGCAGTATTTT TRBJ2-3 many TRBD2 TRBV7-2
CALGTPEIYGYTF TGTGCCCTCGGCACCCCCGAAATCTATGGCTACACCTTC TRBJ1-2 many NA TRBV7-2